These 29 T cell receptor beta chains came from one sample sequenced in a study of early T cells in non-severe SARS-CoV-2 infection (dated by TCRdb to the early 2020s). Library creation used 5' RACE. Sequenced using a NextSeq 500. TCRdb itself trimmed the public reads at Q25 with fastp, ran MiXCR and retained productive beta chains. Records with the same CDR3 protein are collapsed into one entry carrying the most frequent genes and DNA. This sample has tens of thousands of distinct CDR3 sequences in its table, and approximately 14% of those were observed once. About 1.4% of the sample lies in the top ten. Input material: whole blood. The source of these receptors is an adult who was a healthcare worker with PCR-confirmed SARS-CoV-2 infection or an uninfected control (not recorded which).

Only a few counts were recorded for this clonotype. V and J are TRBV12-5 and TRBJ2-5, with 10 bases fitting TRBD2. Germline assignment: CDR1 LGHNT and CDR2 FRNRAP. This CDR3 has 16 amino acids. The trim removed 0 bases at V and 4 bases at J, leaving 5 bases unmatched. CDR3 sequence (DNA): TGTGCTAGTGGTTTGGTAGCGGGGGGGCCTCCAGAGACCCAGTACTTC. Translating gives CASGLVAGGPPETQYF. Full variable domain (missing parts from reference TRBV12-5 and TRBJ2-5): DARVTQTPRHKVTEMGQEVTMRCQPILGHNTVFWYRQTMMQGLELLAYFRNRAPLDDSGMPKDRFSAEMPDATLATLKIQPSEPRDSAVYFCASGLVAGGPPETQYFGPGTRLLVL.

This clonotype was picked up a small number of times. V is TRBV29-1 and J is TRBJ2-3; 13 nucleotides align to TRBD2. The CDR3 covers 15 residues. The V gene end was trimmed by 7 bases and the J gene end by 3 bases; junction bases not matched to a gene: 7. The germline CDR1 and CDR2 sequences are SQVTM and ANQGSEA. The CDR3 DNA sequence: TGCAGCGCCCGAAGGACTAGCGGGGGAACAGATACGCAGTATTTT. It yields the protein CSARRTSGGTDTQYF.

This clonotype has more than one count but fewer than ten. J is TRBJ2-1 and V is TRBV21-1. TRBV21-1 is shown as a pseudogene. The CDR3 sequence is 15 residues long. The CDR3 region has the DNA TGTGCCAGCAGCATAATTCGGGCCTCCTACAATGAGCAGTTCTTC. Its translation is CASSIIRASYNEQFF.

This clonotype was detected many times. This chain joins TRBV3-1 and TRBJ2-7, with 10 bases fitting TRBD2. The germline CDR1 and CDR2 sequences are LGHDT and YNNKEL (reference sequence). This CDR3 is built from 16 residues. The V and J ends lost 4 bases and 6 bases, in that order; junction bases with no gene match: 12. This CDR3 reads CASSLVFTSGVGEQYF. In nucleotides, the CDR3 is TGTGCCAGCAGCCTGGTCTTCACTAGCGGGGTGGGCGAGCAGTACTTC.

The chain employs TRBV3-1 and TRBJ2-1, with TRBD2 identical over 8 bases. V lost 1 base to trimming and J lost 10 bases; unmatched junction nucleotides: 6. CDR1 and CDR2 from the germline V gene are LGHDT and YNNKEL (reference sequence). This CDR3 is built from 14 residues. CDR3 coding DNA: TGTGCCAGCAGCCAAGGATTAGCGGGGCGCGAGCAGTTCTTC. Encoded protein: CASSQGLAGREQFF.

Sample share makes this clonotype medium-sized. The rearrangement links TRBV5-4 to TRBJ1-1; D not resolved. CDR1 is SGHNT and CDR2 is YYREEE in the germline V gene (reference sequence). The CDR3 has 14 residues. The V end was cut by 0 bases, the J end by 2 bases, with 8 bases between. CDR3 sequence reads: CASSLGGSNTEAFF. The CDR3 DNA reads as TGTGCCAGCAGCTTGGGCGGGAGCAACACTGAAGCTTTCTTT.

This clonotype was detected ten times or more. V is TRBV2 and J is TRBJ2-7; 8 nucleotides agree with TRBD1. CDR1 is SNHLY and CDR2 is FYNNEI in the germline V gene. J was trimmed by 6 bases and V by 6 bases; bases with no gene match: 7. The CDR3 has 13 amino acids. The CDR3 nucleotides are TGTGCCAGCAGATACGACAGGGGAAGCGAGCAGTACTTC. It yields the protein CASRYDRGSEQYF.

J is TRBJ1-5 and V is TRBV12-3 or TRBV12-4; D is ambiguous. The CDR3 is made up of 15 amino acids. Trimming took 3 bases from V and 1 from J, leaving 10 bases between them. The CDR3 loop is CASSFVADSNQPQHF. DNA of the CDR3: TGTGCCAGCAGTTTTGTTGCAGACAGCAATCAGCCCCAGCATTTT.

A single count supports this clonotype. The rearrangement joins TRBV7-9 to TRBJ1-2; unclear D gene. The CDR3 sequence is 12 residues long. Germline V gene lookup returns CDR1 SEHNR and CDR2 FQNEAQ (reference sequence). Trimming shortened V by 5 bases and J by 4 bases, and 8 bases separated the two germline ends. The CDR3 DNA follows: TGTGCCAGCAGCCCGCCAGTCTATGGCTACACCTTC. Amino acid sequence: CASSPPVYGYTF. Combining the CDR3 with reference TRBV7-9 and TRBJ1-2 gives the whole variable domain DTGVSQNPRHKITKRGQNVTFRCDPISEHNRLYWYRQTLGQGPEFLTYFQNEAQLEKSRLLSDRFSAERPKGSFSTLEIQRTEQGDSAMYLCASSPPVYGYTFGSGTRLTVV.

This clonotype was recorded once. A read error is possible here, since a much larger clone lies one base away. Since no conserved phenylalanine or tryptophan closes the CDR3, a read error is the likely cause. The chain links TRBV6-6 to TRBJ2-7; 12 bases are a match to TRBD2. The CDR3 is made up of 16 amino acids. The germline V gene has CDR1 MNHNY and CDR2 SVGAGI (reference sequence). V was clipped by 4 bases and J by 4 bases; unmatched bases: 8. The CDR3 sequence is CASSSATSGGVYEQYS. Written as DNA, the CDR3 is TGTGCCAGCAGTTCTGCGACTAGCGGGGGAGTTTACGAGCAGTACTCC.

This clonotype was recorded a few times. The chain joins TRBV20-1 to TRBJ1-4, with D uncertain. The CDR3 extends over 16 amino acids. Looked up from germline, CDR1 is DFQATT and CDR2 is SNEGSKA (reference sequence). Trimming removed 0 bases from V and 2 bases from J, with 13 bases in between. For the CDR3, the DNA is TGCAGTGCTAGAGATGGGCAGGCACCCACTAATGAAAAACTGTTTTTT. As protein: CSARDGQAPTNEKLFF.

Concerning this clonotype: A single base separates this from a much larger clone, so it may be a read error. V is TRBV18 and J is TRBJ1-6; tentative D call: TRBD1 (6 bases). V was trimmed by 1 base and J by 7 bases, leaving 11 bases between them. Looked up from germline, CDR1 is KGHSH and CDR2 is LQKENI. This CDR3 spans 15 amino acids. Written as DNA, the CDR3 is TGTGCCAGCTCACCACAGGGGGTGTGCAATTCACCCCTCCACTTT. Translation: CASSPQGVCNSPLHF.

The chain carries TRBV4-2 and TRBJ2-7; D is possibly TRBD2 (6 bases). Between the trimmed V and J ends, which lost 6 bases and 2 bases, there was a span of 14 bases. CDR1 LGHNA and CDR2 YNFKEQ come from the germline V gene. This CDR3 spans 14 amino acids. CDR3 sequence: CASSSDYRAYEQYF. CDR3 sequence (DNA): TGTGCCAGCAGTTCGGACTACCGAGCCTACGAGCAGTACTTC.

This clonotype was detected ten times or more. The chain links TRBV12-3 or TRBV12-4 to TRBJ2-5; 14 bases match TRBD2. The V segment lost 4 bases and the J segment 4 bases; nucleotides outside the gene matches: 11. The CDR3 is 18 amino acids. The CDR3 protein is CASSSWTSGGTMVETQYF. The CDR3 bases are TGTGCCAGCAGTTCCTGGACTAGCGGGGGGACAATGGTAGAGACCCAGTACTTC.

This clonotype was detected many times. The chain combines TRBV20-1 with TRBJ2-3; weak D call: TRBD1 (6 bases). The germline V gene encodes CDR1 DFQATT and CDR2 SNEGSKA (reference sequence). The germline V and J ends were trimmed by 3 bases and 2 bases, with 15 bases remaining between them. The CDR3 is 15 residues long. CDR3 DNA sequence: TGCAGTGCTAGCTCGCGTAGGGGGATCACAGATACGCAGTATTTT. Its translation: CSASSRRGITDTQYF.

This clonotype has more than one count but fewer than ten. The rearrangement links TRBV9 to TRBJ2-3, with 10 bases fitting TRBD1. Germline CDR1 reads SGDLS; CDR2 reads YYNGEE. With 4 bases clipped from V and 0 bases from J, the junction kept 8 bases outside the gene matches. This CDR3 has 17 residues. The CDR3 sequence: CASSSGQGPSSTDTQYF. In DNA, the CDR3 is TGTGCCAGCAGCTCGGGACAGGGGCCTTCTAGCACAGATACGCAGTATTTT. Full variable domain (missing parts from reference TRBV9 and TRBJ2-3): DSGVTQTPKHLITATGQRVTLRCSPRSGDLSVYWYQQSLDQGLQFLIQYYNGEERAKGNILERFSAQQFPDLHSELNLSSLELGDSALYFCASSSGQGPSSTDTQYFGPGTRLTVL.

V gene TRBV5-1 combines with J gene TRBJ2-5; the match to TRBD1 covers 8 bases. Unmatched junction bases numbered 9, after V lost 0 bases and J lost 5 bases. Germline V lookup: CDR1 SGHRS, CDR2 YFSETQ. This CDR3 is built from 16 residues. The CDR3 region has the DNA TGCGCCAGCAGCTTGGTACTGAACAGGGGGATGGAGACCCAGTACTTC. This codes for CASSLVLNRGMETQYF.

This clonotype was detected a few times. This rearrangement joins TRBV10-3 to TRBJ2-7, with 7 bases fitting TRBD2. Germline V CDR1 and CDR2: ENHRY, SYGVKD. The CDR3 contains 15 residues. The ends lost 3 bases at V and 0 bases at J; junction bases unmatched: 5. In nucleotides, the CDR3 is TGTGCCATCAGTGACCGAGCGGGGAGCTCCTACGAGCAGTACTTC. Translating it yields CAISDRAGSSYEQYF.

For the CDR3, the DNA is TGTGCCAGCAGTCCCTTGTCCAGGGCGGCTGATTCACCCCTCCACTTT. As protein: CASSPLSRAADSPLHF. J is TRBJ1-6 and V is TRBV27; tentative D call: TRBD1 (5 bases). The CDR3 consists of 16 residues. The V gene's germline CDR1 is MNHEY and CDR2 SMNVEV (reference sequence). The V end lost 5 bases, the J end lost 8 bases, and 19 bases lay between the germline ends.

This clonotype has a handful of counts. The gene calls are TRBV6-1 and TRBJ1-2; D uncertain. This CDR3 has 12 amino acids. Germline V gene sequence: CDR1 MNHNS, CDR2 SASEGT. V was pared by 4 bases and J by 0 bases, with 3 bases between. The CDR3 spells CASSVSNYGYTF. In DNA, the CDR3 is TGTGCCAGCAGTGTATCTAACTATGGCTACACCTTC.

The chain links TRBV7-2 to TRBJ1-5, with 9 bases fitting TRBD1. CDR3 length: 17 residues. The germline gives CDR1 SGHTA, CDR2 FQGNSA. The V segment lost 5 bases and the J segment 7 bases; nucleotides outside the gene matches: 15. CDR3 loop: CASSPGTGFRADQPQHF. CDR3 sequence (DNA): TGTGCCAGCAGCCCCGGGACAGGGTTTAGGGCGGACCAGCCCCAGCATTTT.

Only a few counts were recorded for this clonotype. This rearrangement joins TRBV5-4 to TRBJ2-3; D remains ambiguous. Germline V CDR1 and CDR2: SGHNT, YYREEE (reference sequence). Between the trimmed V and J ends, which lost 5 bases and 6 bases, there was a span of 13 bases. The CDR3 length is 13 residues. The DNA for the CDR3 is TGTGCCAGCAGTTTTGGCCCCGGGGATACGCAGTATTTT. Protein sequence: CASSFGPGDTQYF.

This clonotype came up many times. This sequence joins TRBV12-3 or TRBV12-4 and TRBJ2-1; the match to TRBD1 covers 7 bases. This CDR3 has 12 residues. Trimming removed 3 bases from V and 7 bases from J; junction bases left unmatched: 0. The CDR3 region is CASSFRGNEQFF. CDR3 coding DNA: TGTGCCAGCAGTTTCAGGGGGAATGAGCAGTTCTTC.

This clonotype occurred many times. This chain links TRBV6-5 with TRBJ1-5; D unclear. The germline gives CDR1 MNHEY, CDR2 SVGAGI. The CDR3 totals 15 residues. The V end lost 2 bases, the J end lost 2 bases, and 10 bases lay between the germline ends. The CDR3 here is CASSYREGGNQPQHF. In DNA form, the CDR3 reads TGTGCCAGCAGTTACCGGGAGGGTGGCAATCAGCCCCAGCATTTT.

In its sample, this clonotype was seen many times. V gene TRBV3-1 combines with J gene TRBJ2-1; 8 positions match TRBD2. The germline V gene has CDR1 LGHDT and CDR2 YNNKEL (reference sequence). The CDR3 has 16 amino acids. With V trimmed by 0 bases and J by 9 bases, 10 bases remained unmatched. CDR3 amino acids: CASSQDPSGGRSEQFF. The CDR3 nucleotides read TGTGCCAGCAGCCAAGATCCCAGCGGGGGCAGGAGTGAGCAGTTCTTC.

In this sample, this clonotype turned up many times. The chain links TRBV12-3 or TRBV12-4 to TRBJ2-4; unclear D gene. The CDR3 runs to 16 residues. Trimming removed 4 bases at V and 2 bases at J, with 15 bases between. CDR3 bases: TGTGCCAGCAGTTCTAATCTTGACTCTTCCAAAAACATTCAGTACTTC. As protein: CASSSNLDSSKNIQYF.

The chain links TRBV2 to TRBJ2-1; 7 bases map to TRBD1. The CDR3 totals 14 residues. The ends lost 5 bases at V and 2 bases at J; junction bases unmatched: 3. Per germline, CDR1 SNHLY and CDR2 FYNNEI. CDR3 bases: TGTGCCAGCAGTAGACAGGGCGCCTACAATGAGCAGTTCTTC. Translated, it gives CASSRQGAYNEQFF.

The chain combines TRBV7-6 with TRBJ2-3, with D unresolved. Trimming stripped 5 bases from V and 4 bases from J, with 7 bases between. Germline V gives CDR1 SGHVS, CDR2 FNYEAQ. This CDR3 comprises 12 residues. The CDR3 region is CASSHVADTQYF. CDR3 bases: TGTGCCAGCAGCCATGTCGCAGATACGCAGTATTTT.

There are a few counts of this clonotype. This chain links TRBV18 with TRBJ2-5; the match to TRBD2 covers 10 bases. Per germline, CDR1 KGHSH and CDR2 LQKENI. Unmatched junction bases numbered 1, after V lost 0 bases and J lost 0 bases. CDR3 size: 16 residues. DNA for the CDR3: TGTGCCAGCTCACCACCGCTAGCGGGGGACCAAGAGACCCAGTACTTC. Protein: CASSPPLAGDQETQYF. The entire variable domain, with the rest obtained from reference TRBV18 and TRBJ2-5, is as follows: NAGVMQNPRHLVRRRGQEARLRCSPMKGHSHVYWYRQLPEEGLKFMVYLQKENIIDESGMPKERFSAEFPKEGPSILRIQQVVRGDSAAYFCASSPPLAGDQETQYFGPGTRLLVL.